These 27 T cell receptor beta chains came from one sample sequenced in a study of shared clonotypes between healthy human individuals. Repertoires were generated with immunoSEQ multiplex PCR, while TCRdb's copy carries only in-frame clones and drops some. The repertoire consists of roughly 1,000,000 clones, with 75% to 80% occurring once and the leading ten covering 0.6% to 0.7%. Input material: memory CD4+ T cells from PBMCs. Described subset: CD45RA-negative fraction. Receptors were obtained from a man aged 18-30 years in good health. Some clones in this sample may be carry-over from other donors' samples.

In regard to this clone: This sequence may be a read error, since a much larger clone differs from it by one base. The rearrangement joins TRBV5-5 to TRBJ1-5; 10 bases match TRBD1. V lost 3 bases to trimming and J lost 7 bases; unmatched junction nucleotides: 1. Germline V CDR1 and CDR2: SGHKS, YYEKEE (reference sequence). The CDR3 runs to 13 residues. CDR3 nucleotides: TGTGCCAGCAGCTGGGACAGGGGACAGCCCCAGCATTTT. This translates into CASSWDRGQPQHF.

This clone has only one observation. The chain uses TRBV4-1 and TRBJ1-1, with D possibly matching TRBD1 (5 bases). V was pared by 4 bases and J by 11 bases, with 26 bases between. Germline V lookup: CDR1 MGHRA, CDR2 YSYEKL. This CDR3 is 16 amino acids long. Here the CDR3 reads CASSPARGRAERKAFF. In nucleotides, the CDR3 is TGCGCCAGCAGCCCCGCCCGCGGCAGGGCCGAACGGAAGGCTTTCTTT.

The rearrangement links TRBV28 to TRBJ1-2; TRBD1 aligns across 7 bases. Germline-derived CDR1 and CDR2 are MDHEN and SYDVKM. CDR3 length: 14 residues. V lost 6 bases, J lost 0 bases, and 4 bases stayed unmatched. Here the CDR3 reads CASSPRGTNYGYTF. As DNA, the CDR3 is TGTGCCAGCAGCCCCAGGGGGACTAACTATGGCTACACCTTC.

Written as DNA, the CDR3 is TGTGCCAGCAGCCGCGAGGGGGGACGCGAGCAGTACTTC. Translation: CASSREGGREQYF. This chain uses TRBV4-2 with TRBJ2-7; perhaps D is TRBD1 or TRBD2 (6 bases each). CDR3 length: 13 residues. Deletions cut 4 bases from V and 6 bases from J, with 13 bases between. CDR1 and CDR2 from the germline V gene are LGHNA and YNFKEQ.

A remark on this clone: Other DNA sequences within the sample encode an identical CDR3. This chain uses TRBV30 with TRBJ1-2, with 10 nucleotides matching TRBD1. In germline, CDR1 is GTSNPN, CDR2 SVGIG (reference sequence). The V segment lost 3 bases and the J segment 7 bases; nucleotides outside the gene matches: 5. CDR3 length: 13 residues. CDR3 coding DNA: TGTGCCTGGAGCCCGGGACAGGGGCTTGGCTACACCTTC. Amino acid sequence: CAWSPGQGLGYTF.

The chain links TRBV4-3 to TRBJ1-1; D unclear. Deletions cut 0 bases from V and 7 bases from J, with 9 bases between. Germline V gene data show CDR1 as LGHNA and CDR2 as YSLEER. This CDR3 has 13 amino acids. DNA for the CDR3: TGCGCCAGCAGCCAAGACTTAGCCTTTGAAGCTTTCTTT. Its translation is CASSQDLAFEAFF.

This rearrangement joins TRBV11-2 to TRBJ2-4, with D maybe TRBD1 (7 bases). Looked up from germline, CDR1 is SGHAT and CDR2 is FQNNGV. The length of the CDR3 is 17 residues. V gave up 3 bases and J gave up 7 bases, with 22 bases separating them. The CDR3 sequence: CASSFPPAGGTQNIQYF. In DNA, the CDR3 is TGTGCCAGCAGCTTTCCCCCGGCAGGGGGGACTCAGAACATTCAGTACTTC.

About this clone itself: The sample holds other DNA sequences that translate to the same CDR3. The rearrangement joins TRBV7-3 to TRBJ2-6; D unclear. Trimming cost V 1 base and J 0 bases, with 1 base left between them. CDR1 and CDR2 (germline): SGHTA, FQGTGA. This CDR3 is 14 amino acids long. The CDR3: CASSLSSGANVLTF. CDR3 DNA sequence: TGTGCCAGCAGCTTAAGCTCTGGGGCCAACGTCCTGACTTTC.

The chain carries TRBV29-1 and TRBJ2-7, with 7 positions matching TRBD1. The V segment lost 7 bases and the J segment 5 bases; nucleotides outside the gene matches: 14. Germline CDR1 SQVTM, CDR2 ANQGSEA. This CDR3 region has 14 residues. CDR3 sequence: CSGRDRQAFHEQYF. Written as DNA, the CDR3 is TGCAGCGGCCGGGACAGACAGGCTTTTCACGAGCAGTACTTC.

The chain carries TRBV18 and TRBJ2-2; D is ambiguous. CDR1 is KGHSH, CDR2 LQKENI, per germline. The CDR3 sequence is 14 residues long. V was clipped by 6 bases and J by 5 bases, with 13 bases between them. DNA of the CDR3: TGTGCCAGCTCGTCCACCCCCGGGACCGGGGAGCTGTTTTTT. Amino acids: CASSSTPGTGELFF.

The chain is built from TRBV28 and TRBJ1-3, with 8 nucleotides matching TRBD1. The trim removed 2 bases at V and 4 bases at J, leaving 7 bases unmatched. CDR1 and CDR2 from the germline V gene are MDHEN and SYDVKM. CDR3 size: 16 residues. CDR3 sequence: CASSLPGQGQGNTIYF. Written as DNA, the CDR3 is TGTGCCAGCAGTTTACCCGGACAGGGCCAGGGAAACACCATATATTTT.

The chain uses TRBV18 and TRBJ2-3; maybe TRBD1 (6 bases). CDR3 length equals 15 residues. V lost 3 bases and J 3 bases, leaving 13 bases between the germline ends. The germline V gene encodes CDR1 KGHSH and CDR2 LQKENI. CDR3 DNA sequence: TGTGCCAGCTCACCTCAGGGGTTTGGAACAGATACGCAGTATTTT. This gives the protein CASSPQGFGTDTQYF.

V gene TRBV5-1 combines with J gene TRBJ1-1; D perhaps matches TRBD1 (5 bases). Germline V CDR1 and CDR2: SGHRS, YFSETQ. V dropped 3 bases and J dropped 0 bases, with 9 bases sitting between them. The CDR3 runs 14 residues. DNA for the CDR3: TGCGCCAGCAGCTCGGACATTATGAACACTGAAGCTTTCTTT. Amino acid sequence: CASSSDIMNTEAFF.

The chain has TRBV5-1 and TRBJ2-5; 9 positions match TRBD2. This CDR3 has 16 amino acids. Per the germline V gene, CDR1 is SGHRS and CDR2 is YFSETQ. The V gene end was trimmed by 3 bases and the J gene end by 5 bases; junction bases not matched to a gene: 11. The CDR3 spells CASSWGIAGVSETQYF. DNA for the CDR3: TGCGCCAGCAGCTGGGGGATAGCGGGAGTGTCGGAGACCCAGTACTTC.

The chain combines TRBV30 with TRBJ2-2; D is unclear. Germline V gives CDR1 GTSNPN, CDR2 SVGIG (reference sequence). V was shortened by 2 bases and J by 7 bases, with 11 bases between the two germline ends. The CDR3 covers 13 residues. CDR3: CAWSTSTHGELFF. CDR3 sequence (DNA): TGTGCCTGGAGTACCTCTACCCACGGGGAGCTGTTTTTT.

The chain links TRBV28 to TRBJ2-7, with D possibly called TRBD1 or TRBD2 (7 bases each). V lost 6 bases, J lost 4 bases, and 22 bases lay in between. This CDR3 has 16 amino acids. From germline, CDR1 is MDHEN and CDR2 SYDVKM. The CDR3 DNA is TGTGCCAGCAGATCCCAATACCAGGGGGGGGTTTACGAGCAGTACTTC. Protein sequence: CASRSQYQGGVYEQYF.

A remark on this clone: Possible read error: a much larger clone is one base away. The chain combines TRBV7-8 with TRBJ2-7; possibly TRBD2 for D (6 bases). This CDR3 has 13 residues. The V gene lost 5 bases and the J gene lost 5 bases, with 13 bases spanning the gap. Germline V CDR1 and CDR2: SGHVS, FQNEAQ. The DNA for the CDR3 is TGTGCCAGCAGCCCCGCGGAGGGTGACGAGCAGTACTTC. Translating gives CASSPAEGDEQYF.

V is TRBV2 and J is TRBJ2-5; the match to TRBD2 covers 9 bases. After removal of 7 bases from V and 0 bases from J, the junction contained 3 bases not matched to a gene. CDR1 and CDR2 (germline): SNHLY, FYNNEI. The CDR3 loop spans 14 amino acids. The CDR3 DNA reads as TGTGCCAGCACTAGCGGGGTATACCAAGAGACCCAGTACTTC. Its protein product is CASTSGVYQETQYF.

The CDR3 loop is CAISEAGTVEQYF. CDR3 DNA sequence: TGTGCCATCAGTGAAGCGGGAACGGTCGAGCAGTACTTC. The chain recombines TRBV10-3 with TRBJ2-7; 7 nucleotides line up with TRBD2. From germline, CDR1 is ENHRY and CDR2 SYGVKD. This CDR3 has 13 amino acids. V was pared by 3 bases and J by 6 bases, with 5 bases of the junction left unmatched.

This clone is a singleton in its sample. The rearrangement joins TRBV5-1 to TRBJ1-2, with D possibly TRBD1 on 5 matching bases. Germline CDR1 and CDR2: SGHRS and YFSETQ. With 4 bases removed from V and 2 bases from J, the gap between germline ends came to 9 bases. The CDR3 consists of 13 residues. CDR3 amino acids: CASSEQVNYGYTF. DNA of the CDR3: TGCGCCAGCAGCGAACAGGTCAACTATGGCTACACCTTC.

The J gene is TRBJ2-7, the V gene TRBV28; TRBD1 matches at 7 bases. Germline CDR1 MDHEN, CDR2 SYDVKM. The CDR3 has 13 amino acids. V dropped 6 bases and J dropped 4; count of bases not matched to a gene: 6. Here the CDR3 reads CASRTGNGYEQYF. The CDR3 nucleotides are TGTGCCAGCAGGACAGGGAATGGTTACGAGCAGTACTTC.

The chain links TRBV30 to TRBJ2-4; TRBD2 matches 8 bases. With 5 bases clipped from V and 4 bases from J, the junction kept 7 bases outside the gene matches. Germline V gene lookup returns CDR1 GTSNPN and CDR2 SVGIG (reference sequence). The CDR3 extends over 14 amino acids. In DNA, the CDR3 is TGTGCCTGGGATAGCGGGGCCCTGAAAAACATTCAGTACTTC. This gives the protein CAWDSGALKNIQYF.

The chain couples TRBV7-4 to TRBJ2-3; TRBD1 aligns across 7 bases. CDR3 length: 13 residues. The germline CDR1 and CDR2 sequences are SGHVT and SQSDAQ. Trimming at V came to 4 bases and at J to 6 bases, leaving 4 bases not matched to a gene. CDR3 in amino acids: CASSSDRSDTQYF. The CDR3 nucleotides read TGTGCCAGCAGCTCGGACAGGTCCGATACGCAGTATTTT.

The CDR3 region is CASRLRQTEGETQYF. CDR3 nucleotides: TGTGCCAGCAGATTGAGGCAAACAGAGGGAGAGACCCAGTACTTC. This rearrangement joins TRBV4-2 to TRBJ2-5, with D perhaps TRBD2 (5 bases). CDR1 is LGHNA and CDR2 is YNFKEQ in the germline V gene. V was pared by 6 bases and J by 4 bases, with 18 bases between. This CDR3 has 15 amino acids.

The chain links TRBV5-1 to TRBJ2-3; D might be TRBD2 (6 bases). Trimming cost V 6 bases and J 2 bases, with 13 bases left between them. Germline values: CDR1 SGHRS, CDR2 YFSETQ. The CDR3 covers 14 residues. The CDR3 sequence: CASTAGKNTDTQYF. Written as DNA, the CDR3 is TGCGCCAGCACCGCGGGGAAGAACACAGATACGCAGTATTTT.

This clone was seen only once. The chain joins TRBV6-1 to TRBJ1-2; D call uncertain. V gave up 6 bases and J gave up 0 bases, with 5 bases separating them. The CDR3 extends over 12 amino acids. Germline CDR1 and CDR2: MNHNS and SASEGT. CDR3 in DNA: TGTGCCAGCAGGGCCGCTAACTATGGCTACACCTTC. This sequence encodes CASRAANYGYTF.

About this clone: The sample contains more than one DNA sequence encoding this CDR3. This sequence joins TRBV28 and TRBJ2-7; the D gene is possibly TRBD1 (7 bases). The germline gives CDR1 MDHEN, CDR2 SYDVKM. V lost 3 bases to trimming and J lost 4 bases, with 13 bases between them. The CDR3 has 14 residues. CDR3 protein: CASSLAGGRYEQYF. DNA of the CDR3: TGTGCCAGCAGTTTGGCAGGGGGGCGTTACGAGCAGTACTTC.